Listed below are T cell receptor beta chains from one sample, sequenced in a study of CD8+CD57+ T cells in acquired aplastic anemia. TCRdb analysed the reads with MiXCR anew, one entry per CDR3 protein. The repertoire includes about 250,000 distinct CDR3 sequences, approximately 45% of them detected once, and 7% to 10% sits in the top ten. The sample was sorted CD4+, CD8+, or CD8+CD57+ T cells (not recorded which) from PBMCs. All receptors come from a human donor with aplastic anemia. Each CDR3 is given with its conserved first and last residue. A D gene is named only where the DNA matches it firmly. The size of a clone is reported for some rows only, either as once, few or many, or as a class for expanded clones.

CDR3 protein	CDR3 DNA	V gene	CDR3 length	J gene	D gene	clone size
CSVDTGVDEQYF	TGCAGCGTTGATACAGGGGTCGACGAGCAGTACTTC	TRBV29-1	12	TRBJ2-7	TRBD1	NA
CASSLGRVESYEQYF	TGCGCCAGCAGTTTGGGTAGGGTAGAATCCTACGAGCAGTACTTC	TRBV5-1	15	TRBJ2-7	NA	few
CASSMTSGYTF	TGTGCCAGTAGTATGACTAGCGGCTACACCTTC	TRBV19	11	TRBJ1-2	NA	NA
CASRKLAGDSYEQYF	TGTGCCAGTAGGAAACTAGCGGGGGACTCCTACGAGCAGTACTTC	TRBV19	15	TRBJ2-7	TRBD2	NA
CASSYKDVNQETQYF	TGTGCCAGCAGCTATAAGGACGTCAACCAAGAGACCCAGTACTTC	TRBV7-2	15	TRBJ2-5	NA	many
CASSLPGAYEQYF	TGTGCCAGCAGCTTACCAGGGGCCTACGAGCAGTACTTC	TRBV7-9	13	TRBJ2-7	NA	many
CASSVSLSYEQYF	TGTGCCAGCAGTGTTTCACTGTCCTACGAGCAGTACTTC	TRBV6-1	13	TRBJ2-7	NA	NA
CASSSILGTGELFF	TGTGCCAGCAGCTCGATACTGGGGACCGGGGAGCTGTTTTTT	TRBV7-2	14	TRBJ2-2	NA	many
CASSFRLSQGETQYF	TGTGCCAGCAGCTTCCGACTAAGCCAGGGAGAGACCCAGTACTTC	TRBV11-2	15	TRBJ2-5	NA	NA
CAWTSFPTGAEAFF	TGTGCCTGGACCTCATTCCCGACAGGGGCTGAAGCTTTCTTT	TRBV30	14	TRBJ1-1	TRBD1	few
CASSLERSYLGYTF	TGTGCCAGCAGCTTAGAGCGCTCCTACCTTGGCTACACCTTC	TRBV7-8	14	TRBJ1-2	NA	NA
CSARGLRGNTEAFF	TGCAGTGCTAGAGGGCTCAGGGGGAACACTGAAGCTTTCTTT	TRBV20-1	14	TRBJ1-1	NA	NA
CASSLESFGADTQYF	TGCGCCAGCAGCTTGGAGTCCTTCGGGGCAGATACGCAGTATTTT	TRBV5-1	15	TRBJ2-3	NA	NA
CASSYSVGDFVSGNTIYF	TGTGCCAGCAGTTACTCGGTGGGGGATTTCGTCTCTGGAAACACCATATATTTT	TRBV6-5	18	TRBJ1-3	NA	NA
CASSQGTSDTQYF	TGTGCCAGCAGCCAAGGGACCTCGGATACGCAGTATTTT	TRBV3-1	13	TRBJ2-3	NA	NA
CATSDYLQETQYF	TGTGCCACCAGTGATTACCTCCAAGAGACCCAGTACTTC	TRBV24-1	13	TRBJ2-5	NA	few
CASSLTDTYTGELFF	TGTGCCAGCAGCCTCACGGACACCTACACCGGGGAGCTGTTTTTT	TRBV14	15	TRBJ2-2	NA	many
CASSAPGVSYEQYF	TGTGCCAGCAGCGCCCCGGGTGTAAGCTACGAGCAGTACTTC	TRBV14	14	TRBJ2-7	NA	many
CASSPLAGTSGRAGVYEQYF	TGCGCCAGCAGCCCACTTGCCGGGACTAGCGGGAGGGCCGGTGTATACGAGCAGTACTTC	TRBV7-9	20	TRBJ2-7	TRBD2	once
CASSESVAGFNEQYF	TGCGCCAGCAGTGAGTCGGTAGCAGGGTTTAACGAGCAGTACTTC	TRBV10-1	15	TRBJ2-7	NA	few